This entry lists 5 T cell receptor beta chains sequenced from one sample in a study of blood T cells in healthy people across ages (dated by TCRdb to between 2015 and 2017). The library came from 5' RACE. The instrument given in TCRdb is Illumina HiSeq 2500. A second PCR of roughly 7 to 11 cycles was run with a J-beta primer mix and a sample-barcoded 5' primer. Through fastp at Q25 and MiXCR, TCRdb rebuilt clones from the public reads, retaining in-frame beta chains. When rows share a CDR3 protein, they turn into one entry using the most common DNA and genes. The sample has nearly 800,000 distinct CDR3 sequences on record, approximately 53% of them singletons. The ten largest clones take up around 24% of the sample. Sequenced sample: blood. Source of these receptors: a man aged 40-50 years in good health.

This clonotype was seen only once. CDR3 in DNA: TGTGCCACCAGCAGAGAAAGGGCAACCTCCTACAATGAGCAGTTCTTC. This sequence encodes CATSRERATSYNEQFF. The chain carries TRBV15 and TRBJ2-1; no firm D call. The CDR3 contains 16 residues. The germline CDR1 and CDR2 sequences are LNHNV and YYDKDF (reference sequence). Trimming pared 0 bases from V and 0 bases from J, leaving 9 bases between. Based on the CDR3 plus reference TRBV15 and TRBJ2-1, the full variable domain is DAMVIQNPRYQVTQFGKPVTLSCSQTLNHNVMYWYQQKSSQAPKLLFHYYDKDFNNEADTPDNFQSRRPNTSFCFLDIRSPGLGDTAMYLCATSRERATSYNEQFFGPGTRLTVL.

Remarks on this clonotype: Mismatch with germline at one junction end may stem from a read error. J is TRBJ2-5 and V is TRBV28; D is unclear. Germline V gene lookup returns CDR1 MDHEN and CDR2 SYDVKM. The CDR3 sequence is 13 residues long. The CDR3 DNA is TGCGCCAGCAGCCGAAAGACACAAGAGACCCAGTACTTC. This codes for CASSRKTQETQYF.

A few counts support this clonotype. This rearrangement joins TRBV25-1 to TRBJ1-4, with TRBD1 as a possible D gene (5 bases). The V end lost 5 bases, the J end lost 5 bases, and 9 bases lay between the germline ends. The CDR3 is made up of 13 amino acids. From germline, CDR1 is MGHDK and CDR2 SYGVNS. CDR3 in amino acids: CASSRGRNEKLFF. The CDR3 nucleotides read TGTGCCAGCAGTCGGGGACGAAATGAAAAACTGTTTTTT. Together with reference TRBV25-1 and TRBJ1-4, the CDR3 gives the full variable domain: EADIYQTPRYLVIGTGKKITLECSQTMGHDKMYWYQQDPGMELHLIHYSYGVNSTEKGDLSSESTVSRIRTEHFPLTLESARPSHTSQYLCASSRGRNEKLFFGSGTQLSVL.

In regard to this clonotype: The germline gene is not matched at one end of the junction; a read error may be the cause. The rearrangement links TRBV20-1 to TRBJ1-2, with D possibly matching TRBD1 (6 bases). CDR3 length: 13 residues. Germline V lookup: CDR1 DFQATT, CDR2 SNEGSKA (reference sequence). The CDR3 DNA reads as TGCAGTGCTAGAGACCTAACAGGGTATGACTACACCTTC. Translated: CSARDLTGYDYTF.

V and J are TRBV9 and TRBJ1-1; tentative D call: TRBD1 (5 bases). Germline CDR1 SGDLS, CDR2 YYNGEE. The CDR3 totals 15 residues. V was clipped by 0 bases and J by 0 bases, with 9 bases between them. In nucleotides, the CDR3 is TGTGCCAGCAGCGTAGTAACAGGTATGAACACTGAAGCTTTCTTT. Translating it yields CASSVVTGMNTEAFF.